This T cell receptor (beta chain) stems from a study of T-cell reconstitution after alpha-beta-depleted transplantation in children. Study-wide results and limits: Some patients' high day-60 TCRbeta diversity was traced to surviving recipient T cells and thymic progenitors. Among T cells one year after transplant, newly produced cells accounted for most counts and diversity. After transplant, at about two months, alpha-beta T cells were reportedly derived from several hundred expanded graft clones.

Library preparation (for TCRbeta) was performed with unique molecular identifiers. Each CDR3 protein is one row after TCRdb ran MiXCR on the PCR reads. Of about a million distinct CDR3 sequences detected, roughly 29% appear once; the ten largest clones hold about 28%. The CDR3 runs to 14 residues. The J segment lost 9 bases and the V segment lost 3 bases, leaving 6 bases of the junction unmatched. Germline V gene data show CDR1 as DFQATT and CDR2 as SNEGSKA (reference sequence). Comment on this clonotype: What it recognizes is unknown.

Sample: PBMCs, mostly from graft donor cells, taken 360 days after TCRalphabeta/CD19-depleted stem cell transplant. The chain has TRBV20-1 and TRBJ1-6, with TRBD1 matching over 9 bases. The origin of this receptor is a boy in the first two years of life who had a stem cell transplant for SCID, so the T cells may come from the graft donor. The CDR3 loop is CSARAGQGPSPLHF. CDR3 coding DNA: TGCAGTGCTAGGGCGGGACAGGGTCCTTCACCCCTCCACTTT.